One and the same sample provided the 30 T cell receptor beta chains below, sequenced in a study of blood T cells in healthy people across ages. A sample-barcoded 5' primer and a J-beta primer mix were used in a second PCR of roughly 6 to 11 cycles. Via MiXCR, TCRdb re-called the 5' RACE reads, giving one row per CDR3 protein. The repertoire holds over 700,000 distinct CDR3 sequences, with about 55% as singletons. The sequenced sample was blood. The receptors were sampled from a man of 80 years or more in good health.

The rearrangement joins TRBV4-1 to TRBJ1-1, with a tentative D call TRBD1 (6 bases). Germline loops: CDR1 MGHRA, CDR2 YSYEKL. Trimming removed 1 base from V and 5 bases from J, with 14 bases in between. The CDR3 contains 15 residues. Here the CDR3 reads CASSQAWGARTEAFF. The CDR3 bases are TGCGCCAGCAGCCAAGCGTGGGGGGCGCGGACTGAAGCTTTCTTT.

The chain joins TRBV18 to TRBJ2-1; 8 nucleotides line up with TRBD2. The germline CDR1 and CDR2 sequences are KGHSH and LQKENI. The CDR3 spans 15 residues. The trim removed 6 bases at V and 5 bases at J, leaving 9 bases unmatched. The CDR3 bases are TGTGCCAGCTCGTCAACTAGCGGCCGGGACAATGAGCAGTTCTTC. Protein: CASSSTSGRDNEQFF.

This clonotype occurred once. This chain connects TRBV7-2 to TRBJ2-7; 8 bases line up with TRBD2. The trim removed 1 base at V and 5 bases at J, leaving 10 bases unmatched. Germline V gives CDR1 SGHTA, CDR2 FQGNSA. This CDR3 is built from 16 residues. In DNA form, the CDR3 reads TGTGCCAGCAGCTTAGAGGCGGGAGGCCCCCTCCACGAGCAGTACTTC. Translated: CASSLEAGGPLHEQYF. Full variable domain (remainder filled in from reference TRBV7-2 and TRBJ2-7): GAGVSQSPSNKVTEKGKDVELRCDPISGHTALYWYRQSLGQGLEFLIYFQGNSAPDKSGLPSDRFSAERTGGSVSTLTIQRTQQEDSAVYLCASSLEAGGPLHEQYFGPGTRLTVT.

This clonotype was picked up a small number of times. The chain joins TRBV28 to TRBJ2-7, with no clear D. Germline CDR1 MDHEN, CDR2 SYDVKM. CDR3 size: 14 residues. The V gene lost 6 bases and the J gene lost 2 bases, with 14 bases spanning the gap. The CDR3 protein is CASSPPGVTYEQYF. DNA of the CDR3: TGTGCCAGCAGCCCCCCAGGCGTAACCTACGAGCAGTACTTC.

The genes are TRBV5-1 and TRBJ2-7; D ambiguous. The length of the CDR3 is 15 residues. The V end was cut by 1 base, the J end by 0 bases, with 11 bases between. Germline-derived CDR1 and CDR2 are SGHRS and YFSETQ. For the CDR3, the DNA is TGCGCCAGCAGCTTGTTGGGCAGCTTCTCCTACGAGCAGTACTTC. Its translation: CASSLLGSFSYEQYF. The full variable domain, in which reference TRBV5-1 and TRBJ2-7 provide the parts outside the CDR3, is KAGVTQTPRYLIKTRGQQVTLSCSPISGHRSVSWYQQTPGQGLQFLFEYFSETQRNKGNFPGRFSGRQFSNSRSEMNVSTLELGDSALYLCASSLLGSFSYEQYFGPGTRLTVT.

For the CDR3, the DNA is TGTGCCAGCAGTTATGGGCGGGGGGGCATTCAGTACTTC. Its translation: CASSYGRGGIQYF. The gene calls are TRBV6-5 and TRBJ2-4; 9 bases agree with TRBD2. Germline V CDR1 and CDR2: MNHEY, SVGAGI. The CDR3 is 13 amino acids. The V segment lost 3 bases and the J segment 9 bases; nucleotides outside the gene matches: 3.

This clonotype was seen a handful of times. The V call is TRBV29-1, the J call TRBJ2-4, with D maybe TRBD1 (6 bases). V dropped 6 bases and J dropped 9 bases, with 15 bases sitting between them. This CDR3 spans 12 amino acids. Germline CDR1 and CDR2: SQVTM and ANQGSEA. CDR3 region: CSVVGRGGIQYF. The DNA of the CDR3 is TGCAGCGTCGTGGGCAGGGGTGGCATTCAGTACTTC.

The V call is TRBV18, the J call TRBJ1-4, with D hard to call. The germline CDR1 and CDR2 sequences are KGHSH and LQKENI. V was shortened by 3 bases and J by 5 bases, with 10 bases between the two germline ends. The CDR3 has 14 residues. The CDR3 nucleotides are TGTGCCAGCTCACCGGAGATGAAAAATGAAAAACTGTTTTTT. This encodes CASSPEMKNEKLFF.

The chain joins TRBV5-1 to TRBJ1-2, with 7 bases fitting TRBD1. Germline CDR1 is SGHRS and CDR2 is YFSETQ. CDR3 length equals 15 residues. The trim removed 4 bases at V and 0 bases at J, leaving 6 bases unmatched. CDR3 nucleotides: TGCGCCAGCAGCCTAGTCAGGGGGACTAACTATGGCTACACCTTC. It encodes CASSLVRGTNYGYTF.

The gene calls are TRBV28 and TRBJ2-1, with 10 bases lining up with TRBD2. J lost 7 bases, V lost 2 bases, and 5 bases had no gene match. CDR1 MDHEN and CDR2 SYDVKM come from the germline V gene. The CDR3 sequence is 15 residues long. Here the CDR3 reads CASSLVLAGDNEQFF. The CDR3 nucleotides read TGTGCCAGCAGTTTAGTCCTAGCGGGGGATAATGAGCAGTTCTTC.

CDR3 protein: CASSPQGALTDTQYF. Written as DNA, the CDR3 is TGTGCCAGCAGCCCGCAGGGGGCATTGACAGATACGCAGTATTTT. The chain uses TRBV2 and TRBJ2-3, with 8 bases identical to TRBD1. Germline CDR1 is SNHLY and CDR2 is FYNNEI. This CDR3 spans 15 amino acids. V shed 6 bases, J shed 3 bases, and the junction held 8 bases outside the gene matches.

The genes are TRBV18 and TRBJ2-5; D possibly corresponds to TRBD2 (6 bases). Per germline, CDR1 KGHSH and CDR2 LQKENI. The CDR3 has 13 residues. Trimming removed 4 bases from V and 3 bases from J, with 9 bases in between. The CDR3 protein is CASSQTREETQYF. CDR3 in DNA: TGTGCCAGCTCACAGACTAGGGAAGAGACCCAGTACTTC.

The sample holds a few counts of this clonotype. The J gene is TRBJ1-6, the V gene TRBV9, with D unresolved. The length of the CDR3 is 16 residues. The ends were cut back, 0 bases at V and 5 bases at J, with 12 bases in the middle. Germline assignment: CDR1 SGDLS and CDR2 YYNGEE. The CDR3 spells CASSVGEGRDNSPLHF. The DNA for the CDR3 is TGTGCCAGCAGCGTAGGTGAAGGCCGGGATAATTCACCCCTCCACTTT.

This clonotype appeared a few times. This chain uses TRBV5-1 with TRBJ2-7; D is unclear. Looked up from germline, CDR1 is SGHRS and CDR2 is YFSETQ. The CDR3 spans 13 residues. The germline V and J ends were trimmed by 4 bases and 4 bases, with 12 bases remaining between them. The chain's CDR3 is CASSTGPEYEQYF. The CDR3 DNA reads as TGCGCCAGCAGCACTGGGCCTGAGTACGAGCAGTACTTC.

The chain is built from TRBV6-6 and TRBJ2-1; D may match TRBD1 or TRBD2 (6 bases each). Germline V gene data show CDR1 as MNHNY and CDR2 as SVGAGI (reference sequence). The CDR3 consists of 14 residues. V was cut by 2 bases and J by 2 bases, with 7 bases left in between. CDR3 in DNA: TGTGCCAGCAGTTACAGGGGGGCCTACAATGAGCAGTTCTTC. Amino acid sequence: CASSYRGAYNEQFF.

A few counts support this clonotype. This sequence joins TRBV7-2 and TRBJ2-5; D gene ambiguous. V was clipped by 7 bases and J by 2 bases, with 8 bases between them. There are 12 residues in the CDR3. Germline CDR1 and CDR2: SGHTA and FQGNSA. DNA for the CDR3: TGTGCCAGCAAATGGAGACAAGAGACCCAGTACTTC. Translation: CASKWRQETQYF.

The gene calls are TRBV27 and TRBJ2-4; TRBD1 or TRBD2 may be the D gene (6 bases each). In germline, CDR1 is MNHEY, CDR2 SMNVEV (reference sequence). The ends were cut back, 7 bases at V and 0 bases at J, with 22 bases in the middle. This CDR3 is 18 amino acids long. The CDR3 is CASTLGGGQKQAKNIQYF. The DNA of the CDR3 is TGTGCCAGCACCTTGGGGGGAGGACAGAAACAAGCCAAAAACATTCAGTACTTC.

This clonotype has a single count. The chain employs TRBV5-1 and TRBJ2-7, with TRBD2 matching 13 bases. This CDR3 has 17 residues. From germline, CDR1 is SGHRS and CDR2 YFSETQ. V was clipped by 3 bases and J by 7 bases; unmatched bases: 13. For the CDR3, the DNA is TGCGCCAGCAGCTCCTGGACTAGCGGGAGCTCCTACAATGAGCAGTACTTC. Translation: CASSSWTSGSSYNEQYF. Combining the CDR3 with reference TRBV5-1 and TRBJ2-7 gives the whole variable domain KAGVTQTPRYLIKTRGQQVTLSCSPISGHRSVSWYQQTPGQGLQFLFEYFSETQRNKGNFPGRFSGRQFSNSRSEMNVSTLELGDSALYLCASSSWTSGSSYNEQYFGPGTRLTVT.

The rearrangement links TRBV4-3 to TRBJ2-1; no clear D. Germline V lookup: CDR1 LGHNA, CDR2 YSLEER. V was cut by 0 bases and J by 7 bases, with 10 bases left in between. The CDR3 is 14 amino acids. The CDR3 spells CASSQDLSWNEQFF. As DNA, the CDR3 is TGCGCCAGCAGCCAAGACCTATCCTGGAATGAGCAGTTCTTC.

The chain combines TRBV11-1 with TRBJ2-4; a weak D match, TRBD2 (5 bases). CDR1 and CDR2 from the germline V gene are SGHAT and FQDESV (reference sequence). V was clipped by 1 base and J by 13 bases, with 14 bases between them. The CDR3 is 13 amino acids. DNA of the CDR3: TGTGCCAGCAGCTTAGGATTTCGAGGGTTGCAGTACTTC. Protein sequence: CASSLGFRGLQYF.

A single count supports this clonotype. The chain is built from TRBV7-2 and TRBJ2-7; a weak D match, TRBD1 (5 bases). The CDR3 covers 12 residues. V was clipped by 2 bases and J by 7 bases, with 9 bases between them. The germline gives CDR1 SGHTA, CDR2 FQGNSA. CDR3 coding DNA: TGTGCCAGCAGCTTACAGGGTTGTGAGCAGTACTTC. This codes for CASSLQGCEQYF.

This clonotype was counted only a few times. This rearrangement joins TRBV20-1 to TRBJ2-3, with 16 nucleotides matching TRBD2. The J segment lost 4 bases and the V segment lost 1 base, leaving 14 bases of the junction unmatched. CDR3 length: 20 residues. CDR1 is DFQATT, CDR2 SNEGSKA, per germline (reference sequence). The CDR3 protein is CSARGGGTSGRANRADTQYF. The CDR3 DNA reads TGCAGTGCTAGAGGGGGGGGGACTAGCGGGAGGGCCAACAGGGCAGATACGCAGTATTTT.

This sequence joins TRBV10-1 and TRBJ2-1; a weak D match, TRBD1 (6 bases). Germline V gene data show CDR1 as WNHNN and CDR2 as SYGVQD (reference sequence). CDR3 length: 12 amino acids. Trimming removed 6 bases at V and 15 bases at J, with 18 bases between. CDR3 DNA sequence: TGCGCCAGCAGGGAAGGTCAGGGGTATAGGTTCTTC. This sequence encodes CASREGQGYRFF.

V and J are TRBV21-1 and TRBJ2-1; TRBD1, the table's D call, was not compared with the DNA. TRBV21-1 represents a pseudogene. There are 18 residues in the CDR3. The CDR3 DNA reads TGTGCCAGCAGCAAAGCCCCCCCACTTGAGGAGGACCACAATGAGCAGTTCTTC. Its translation is CASSKAPPLEEDHNEQFF.

The V and J genes are TRBV29-1 and TRBJ1-1; D remains unclear. CDR3 length equals 11 residues. Germline V lookup: CDR1 SQVTM, CDR2 ANQGSEA. The V end lost 2 bases, the J end lost 3 bases, and 4 bases lay between the germline ends. CDR3 protein: CSVEHHTEAFF. In nucleotides, the CDR3 is TGCAGCGTTGAACATCACACTGAAGCTTTCTTT.

The chain couples TRBV28 to TRBJ2-3; 10 nucleotides line up with TRBD1. The CDR3 runs to 14 residues. Germline lookup yields CDR1 MDHEN and CDR2 SYDVKM. Trimming removed 5 bases from V and 5 bases from J; junction bases left unmatched: 4. The CDR3 loop is CASSTTGGKDTQYF. The CDR3 region has the DNA TGTGCCAGCAGTACGACAGGGGGCAAAGATACGCAGTATTTT.

The sample holds a few counts of this clonotype. The chain employs TRBV6-5 and TRBJ1-1; D gene uncertain. CDR1 and CDR2 from the germline V gene are MNHEY and SVGAGI. This CDR3 has 16 amino acids. Trimming shortened V by 2 bases and J by 0 bases, and 13 bases separated the two germline ends. DNA of the CDR3: TGTGCCAGCAGTTACGGTCAGGTCCGCATGAACACTGAAGCTTTCTTT. Translation: CASSYGQVRMNTEAFF.

The gene calls are TRBV10-1 and TRBJ2-5, with unresolved D. The DNA matches TRBJ2-7 better at its end, which makes the J call doubtful. Germline V gene data show CDR1 as WNHNN and CDR2 as SYGVQD (reference sequence). The CDR3 is 13 residues long. CDR3 sequence (DNA): TGCGCCAGCAGTCAGTGGACCAGCTACGAGCAGTACTTC. Translating it yields CASSQWTSYEQYF.

The V and J genes are TRBV5-1 and TRBJ1-1; no clear D gene. The CDR3 has 14 residues. Germline V lookup: CDR1 SGHRS, CDR2 YFSETQ. V lost 0 bases, J lost 8 bases, and 14 bases lay in between. The CDR3, as DNA: TGCGCCAGCAGCTTGGCCCCCACGTCGGAGGAAGCTTTCTTT. This translates into CASSLAPTSEEAFF.

This clonotype appeared many times. V gene TRBV4-1 combines with J gene TRBJ2-6; D uncertain. This CDR3 contains 15 residues. The germline CDR1 and CDR2 sequences are MGHRA and YSYEKL. Deletions cut 4 bases from V and 0 bases from J, with 7 bases between. CDR3 in amino acids: CASSPRGSGANVLTF. CDR3 coding DNA: TGCGCCAGCAGCCCGCGAGGCTCTGGGGCCAACGTCCTGACTTTC.